Sequencing of this T cell receptor (beta chain) was carried out in a study of OX40 agonist ivuxolimab in advanced cancers. The overall study: Those treated in dose escalation had hepatocellular carcinoma, melanoma, renal cell cancer or head and neck cancer.

The CDR3 has 12 residues. Germline CDR1 reads SGHTA; CDR2 reads FQGNSA. V dropped 1 base and J dropped 12 bases, with 7 bases sitting between them. Clones were sequenced by immunoSEQ multiplex PCR, and TCRdb holds only the in-frame ones, with some missing. The data show 40,000 to 60,000 clones, roughly nine tenths seen once. The clonotype was recovered from an adult with an advanced solid tumor such as melanoma, head and neck, liver or kidney cancer. The chain couples TRBV7-2 to TRBJ1-6; D is uncertain. The sequences come from CD4+ or CD8+ T cells sorted from blood, collected in a trial of the OX40 agonist ivuxolimab. The CDR3 DNA reads as TGTGCCAGCAGCTTAGAGGAGGGACCCCTCCACTTT. Translating it yields CASSLEEGPLHF.